The 13 T cell receptor beta chains given below trace back to one sample, sequenced in a study of control samples from healthy donors and cancer patients. Clones were sequenced by immunoSEQ multiplex PCR, and TCRdb holds only the in-frame ones, with some missing. Of 400,000 to 450,000 clones listed, around 90% were seen once; the top ten hold about 6.3%. The source material was PBMCs. The receptors here all came from a man aged 40-55 years with head and neck cancer.

V and J are TRBV5-6 and TRBJ2-2, with D perhaps TRBD1 (5 bases). This CDR3 is 16 amino acids long. CDR1 and CDR2 (germline): SGHDT, YYEEEE. V lost 0 bases and J 4 bases, leaving 13 bases between the germline ends. The CDR3 loop reads CASSLDPGLATGELFF. The CDR3 bases are TGTGCCAGCAGCTTGGATCCAGGGTTGGCCACCGGGGAGCTGTTTTTT. The full variable domain, completed using reference TRBV5-6 and TRBJ2-2, is DAGVTQSPTHLIKTRGQQVTLRCSPKSGHDTVSWYQQALGQGPQFIFQYYEEEERQRGNFPDRFSGHQFPNYSSELNVNALLLGDSALYLCASSLDPGLATGELFFGEGSRLTVL.

This clone has a handful of counts. This chain uses TRBV5-6 with TRBJ2-2, with a possible D match to TRBD2 (6 bases). The germline CDR1 and CDR2 sequences are SGHDT and YYEEEE. Deletions cut 0 bases from V and 10 bases from J, with 16 bases between. The CDR3 totals 15 residues. CDR3 DNA sequence: TGTGCCAGCAGCTTGGGGTTCGGGGGACTCGCGGAGCTGTTTTTT. This encodes CASSLGFGGLAELFF.

CDR3 in DNA: TGTGCCATCACCCCCCCAGGGGGCCACGAGCAGTACTTC. It translates to CAITPPGGHEQYF. The V gene is TRBV10-3, the J gene TRBJ2-7; 8 bases map to TRBD1. The CDR3 runs to 13 residues. Per germline, CDR1 ENHRY and CDR2 SYGVKD. Trimming took 7 bases from V and 5 from J; bases not matched to a gene: 7.

This clone was recorded only once. The chain has TRBV7-9 and TRBJ2-5; TRBD1 agrees at 8 bases. Per germline, CDR1 SEHNR and CDR2 FQNEAQ (reference sequence). The V segment lost 3 bases and the J segment 1 base; nucleotides outside the gene matches: 4. The CDR3 is 15 residues long. The CDR3 here is CASSLGQAVQETQYF. The CDR3 bases are TGTGCCAGCAGCTTGGGACAGGCGGTCCAAGAGACCCAGTACTTC.

The chain couples TRBV30 to TRBJ1-3; D gene unclear. The ends were cut back, 5 bases at V and 4 bases at J, with 12 bases in the middle. The CDR3 contains 13 residues. Germline V gene data show CDR1 as GTSNPN and CDR2 as SVGIG (reference sequence). The CDR3, as DNA: TGTGCCTGGGGTAACAAGGGCGGAAACACCATATATTTT. This sequence encodes CAWGNKGGNTIYF.

This chain uses TRBV30 with TRBJ2-7, with D perhaps TRBD1 or TRBD2 (5 bases each). Trimming shortened V by 0 bases and J by 1 base, and 22 bases separated the two germline ends. CDR1 is GTSNPN, CDR2 SVGIG, per germline (reference sequence). The CDR3 extends over 18 amino acids. The CDR3 protein is CAWSVSGWDGTSSYEQYF. The CDR3 DNA is TGTGCCTGGAGTGTATCTGGCTGGGACGGGACGTCATCCTACGAGCAGTACTTC.

The chain uses TRBV30 and TRBJ1-2; D remains ambiguous. The ends were cut back, 3 bases at V and 7 bases at J, with 9 bases in the middle. Germline V gene sequence: CDR1 GTSNPN, CDR2 SVGIG (reference sequence). The CDR3 has 11 residues. The CDR3 nucleotides read TGTGCCTGGAGCCCGGGTGGTGGCTACACCTTC. It encodes CAWSPGGGYTF. The complete variable domain, with remaining parts taken from reference TRBV30 and TRBJ1-2, reads SQTIHQWPATLVQPVGSPLSLECTVEGTSNPNLYWYRQAAGRGLQLLFYSVGIGQISSEVPQNLSASRPQDRQFILSSKKLLLSDSGFYLCAWSPGGGYTFGSGTRLTVV.

CDR3 DNA: TGTGCCAGCAGCGGGCGACAGGGCCTCGCTAATGAAAAACTGTTTTTT. Amino acids: CASSGRQGLANEKLFF. The chain employs TRBV7-2 and TRBJ1-4; 7 bases fit TRBD1. Germline lookup yields CDR1 SGHTA and CDR2 FQGNSA. Unmatched junction bases numbered 9, after V lost 5 bases and J lost 3 bases. The CDR3 extends over 16 amino acids.

The rearrangement links TRBV3-1 (or the pseudogene TRBV3-2) to TRBJ2-7, with 10 bases that match TRBD2. The length of the CDR3 is 15 residues. After removal of 0 bases from V and 1 base from J, the junction contained 0 bases not matched to a gene. CDR1 is LGHDT, CDR2 YNNKEL, per germline (reference sequence). The CDR3: CASSQELAGSYEQYF. CDR3 in DNA: TGTGCCAGCAGCCAAGAACTAGCGGGATCCTACGAGCAGTACTTC.

The rearrangement links TRBV29-1 to TRBJ1-1, with a possible D match to TRBD1 (5 bases). Looked up from germline, CDR1 is SQVTM and CDR2 is ANQGSEA. V dropped 7 bases and J dropped 3 bases, with 12 bases sitting between them. The CDR3 totals 12 residues. CDR3 in DNA: TGCAGCGCCCTACGAGGGGACACTGAAGCTTTCTTT. Its protein is CSALRGDTEAFF.

This clone came up a few times. CDR3 coding DNA: TGTGCCTGGAGCCCGGGACAGGGGCGGGAAGCTTTCTTT. Its protein product is CAWSPGQGREAFF. The rearrangement uses TRBV30 and TRBJ1-1; 10 bases align to TRBD1. CDR3 length: 13 amino acids. The V gene's germline CDR1 is GTSNPN and CDR2 SVGIG (reference sequence). Trimming took 3 bases from V and 8 from J; bases not matched to a gene: 6.

V is TRBV6-5 and J is TRBJ1-5; 7 bases align to TRBD1. The CDR3 is made up of 16 amino acids. CDR1 and CDR2 from the germline V gene are MNHEY and SVGAGI. With V trimmed by 2 bases and J by 1 base, 5 bases remained unmatched. The CDR3, as DNA: TGTGCCAGCAGTTACGAGGGGGCGCAAAGCAATCAGCCCCAGCATTTT. Translating gives CASSYEGAQSNQPQHF.

This chain's CDR3 is CASSLLEGTEAFF. DNA of the CDR3: TGTGCCAGTAGTCTTCTGGAGGGTACTGAAGCTTTCTTT. This chain joins TRBV19 and TRBJ1-1; D is unclear. Per the germline V gene, CDR1 is LNHDA and CDR2 is SQIVND (reference sequence). The V gene lost 5 bases and the J gene lost 5 bases, with 12 bases spanning the gap. This CDR3 has 13 amino acids.